The clone carrying this T cell receptor beta chain has a handful of counts. No antigen is known for it. The sample originates from a study of monozygotic twins with cystic fibrosis. Study results and limitations: Clonality was generally low (median roughly 0.01), higher in the most severe patients. Monozygotic CF twins shared more identical nucleotide clonotypes than unrelated patients.

The CDR3 is 16 residues long. Germline CDR1 and CDR2: MNHNY and SVGAGI (reference sequence). V lost 2 bases, J lost 7 bases, and 9 bases stayed unmatched. TCRdb keeps only in-frame clones here, not all; method: immunoSEQ multiplex PCR. The sample carries roughly 19,000 clones, approximately 97% recorded once. Source material: blood. The sequence came from a woman aged 25 to 45 with cystic fibrosis. The chain links TRBV6-6 to TRBJ2-1; 9 nucleotides align to TRBD1. This CDR3 reads CASSYPTGQGGNEQFF. As DNA, the CDR3 is TGTGCCAGCAGTTACCCGACGGGACAGGGAGGGAATGAGCAGTTCTTC.